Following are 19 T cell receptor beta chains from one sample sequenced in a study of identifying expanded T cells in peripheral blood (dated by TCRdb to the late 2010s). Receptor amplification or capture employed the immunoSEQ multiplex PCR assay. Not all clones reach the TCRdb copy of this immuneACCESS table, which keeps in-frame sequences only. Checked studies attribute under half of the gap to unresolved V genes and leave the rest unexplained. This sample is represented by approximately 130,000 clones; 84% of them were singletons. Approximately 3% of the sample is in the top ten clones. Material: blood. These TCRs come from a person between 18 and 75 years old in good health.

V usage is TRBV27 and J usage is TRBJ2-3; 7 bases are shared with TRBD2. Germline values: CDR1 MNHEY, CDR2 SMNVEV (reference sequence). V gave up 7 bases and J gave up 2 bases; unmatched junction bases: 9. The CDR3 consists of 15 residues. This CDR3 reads CASNTRLASTDTQYF. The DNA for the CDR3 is TGTGCCAGCAATACAAGACTAGCATCCACAGATACGCAGTATTTT.

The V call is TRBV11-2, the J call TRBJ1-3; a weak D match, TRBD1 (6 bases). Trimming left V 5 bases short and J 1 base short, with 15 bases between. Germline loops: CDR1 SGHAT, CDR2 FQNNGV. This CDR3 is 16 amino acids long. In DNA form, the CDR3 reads TGTGCCAGCAGCACCAACAGGGACTGGTCTGGAAACACCATATATTTT. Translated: CASSTNRDWSGNTIYF. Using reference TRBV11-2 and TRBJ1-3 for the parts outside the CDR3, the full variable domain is EAGVAQSPRYKIIEKRQSVAFWCNPISGHATLYWYQQILGQGPKLLIQFQNNGVVDDSQLPKDRFSAERLKGVDSTLKIQPAKLEDSAVYLCASSTNRDWSGNTIYFGEGSWLTVV.

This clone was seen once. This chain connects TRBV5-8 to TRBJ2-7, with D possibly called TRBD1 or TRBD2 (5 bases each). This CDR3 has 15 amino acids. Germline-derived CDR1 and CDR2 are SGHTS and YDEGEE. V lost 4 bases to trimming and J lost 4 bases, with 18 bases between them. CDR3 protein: CASSQGTVAQYEQYF. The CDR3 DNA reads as TGTGCCAGCAGCCAAGGGACGGTAGCCCAATACGAGCAGTACTTC.

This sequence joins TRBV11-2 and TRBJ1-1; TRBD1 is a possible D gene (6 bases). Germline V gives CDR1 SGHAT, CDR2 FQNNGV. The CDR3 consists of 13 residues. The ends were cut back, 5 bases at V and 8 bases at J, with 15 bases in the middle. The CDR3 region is CASSATETGEAFF. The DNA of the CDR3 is TGTGCCAGCAGCGCAACCGAGACAGGAGAAGCTTTCTTT.

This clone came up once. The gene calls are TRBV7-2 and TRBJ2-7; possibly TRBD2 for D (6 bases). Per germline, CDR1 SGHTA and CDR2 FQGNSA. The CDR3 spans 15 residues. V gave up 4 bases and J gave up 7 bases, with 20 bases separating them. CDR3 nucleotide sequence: TGTGCCAGCAGCTCTAGGGGACTCTCGGGAATGGAGCAGTACTTC. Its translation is CASSSRGLSGMEQYF. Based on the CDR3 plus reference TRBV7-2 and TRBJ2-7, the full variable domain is GAGVSQSPSNKVTEKGKDVELRCDPISGHTALYWYRQSLGQGLEFLIYFQGNSAPDKSGLPSDRFSAERTGGSVSTLTIQRTQQEDSAVYLCASSSRGLSGMEQYFGPGTRLTVT.

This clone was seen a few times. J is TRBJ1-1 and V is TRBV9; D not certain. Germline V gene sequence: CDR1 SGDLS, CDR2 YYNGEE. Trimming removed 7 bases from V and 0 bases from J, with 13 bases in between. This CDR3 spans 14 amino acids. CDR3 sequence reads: CASGEPNMNTEAFF. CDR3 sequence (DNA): TGTGCCAGCGGTGAGCCGAACATGAACACTGAAGCTTTCTTT.

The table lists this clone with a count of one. CDR3 nucleotides: TGTGCCAGCACCGAACGGACAACGGGAAGCAAAAACATTCAGTACTTC. Translating it yields CASTERTTGSKNIQYF. The chain links TRBV2 to TRBJ2-4; possibly TRBD1 or TRBD2 for D (5 bases each). Germline V CDR1 and CDR2: SNHLY, FYNNEI. This CDR3 has 16 amino acids. V was pared by 7 bases and J by 3 bases, with 19 bases between. Full variable domain (rest looked up from reference TRBV2 and TRBJ2-4): EPEVTQTPSHQVTQMGQEVILRCVPISNHLYFYWYRQILGQKVEFLVSFYNNEISEKSEIFDDQFSVERPDGSNFTLKIRSTKLEDSAMYFCASTERTTGSKNIQYFGAGTRLSVL.

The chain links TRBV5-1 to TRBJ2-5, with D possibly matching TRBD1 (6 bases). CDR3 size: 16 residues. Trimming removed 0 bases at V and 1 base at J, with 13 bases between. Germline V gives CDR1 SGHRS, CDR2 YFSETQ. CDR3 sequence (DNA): TGCGCCAGCAGCTTGGGGTGGACAGACCGCCAAGAGACCCAGTACTTC. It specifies CASSLGWTDRQETQYF.

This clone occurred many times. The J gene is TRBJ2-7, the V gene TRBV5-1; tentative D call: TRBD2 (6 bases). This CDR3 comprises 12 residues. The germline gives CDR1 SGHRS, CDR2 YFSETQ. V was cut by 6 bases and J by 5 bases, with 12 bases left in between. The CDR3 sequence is CASTAGGDEQYF. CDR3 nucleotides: TGCGCCAGCACCGCCGGGGGAGACGAGCAGTACTTC. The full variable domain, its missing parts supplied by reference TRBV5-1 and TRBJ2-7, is KAGVTQTPRYLIKTRGQQVTLSCSPISGHRSVSWYQQTPGQGLQFLFEYFSETQRNKGNFPGRFSGRQFSNSRSEMNVSTLELGDSALYLCASTAGGDEQYFGPGTRLTVT.

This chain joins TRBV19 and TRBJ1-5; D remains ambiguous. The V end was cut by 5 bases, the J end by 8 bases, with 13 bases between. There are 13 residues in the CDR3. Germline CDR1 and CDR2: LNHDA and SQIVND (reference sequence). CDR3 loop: CASSGLALEPQHF. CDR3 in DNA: TGTGCCAGTAGTGGGTTGGCCCTAGAGCCCCAGCATTTT.

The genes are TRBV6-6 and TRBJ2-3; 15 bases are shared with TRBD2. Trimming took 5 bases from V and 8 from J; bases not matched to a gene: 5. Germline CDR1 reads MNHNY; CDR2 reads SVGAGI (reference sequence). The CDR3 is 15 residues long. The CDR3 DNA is TGTGCCAGCAGTCAAGGACTAGCGGGGGGGGGTACGCAGTATTTT. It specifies CASSQGLAGGGTQYF.

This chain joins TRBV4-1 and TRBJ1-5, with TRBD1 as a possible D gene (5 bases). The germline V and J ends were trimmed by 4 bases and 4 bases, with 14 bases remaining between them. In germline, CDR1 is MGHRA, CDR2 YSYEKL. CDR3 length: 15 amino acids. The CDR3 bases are TGCGCCAGCAGCCTCGTTACAGGAGGGAATCAGCCCCAGCATTTT. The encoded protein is CASSLVTGGNQPQHF.

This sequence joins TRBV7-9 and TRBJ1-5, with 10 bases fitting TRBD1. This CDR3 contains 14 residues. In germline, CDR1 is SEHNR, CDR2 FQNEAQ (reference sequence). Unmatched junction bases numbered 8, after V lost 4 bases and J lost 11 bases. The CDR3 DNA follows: TGTGCCAGCAGCTCGAATGGACAGGGGGGAGCCCAGCATTTT. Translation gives CASSSNGQGGAQHF.

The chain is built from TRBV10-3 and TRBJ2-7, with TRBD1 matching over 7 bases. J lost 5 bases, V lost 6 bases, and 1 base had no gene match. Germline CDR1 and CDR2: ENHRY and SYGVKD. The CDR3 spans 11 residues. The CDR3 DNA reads TGTGCCATCAGGGGACAGAACGAGCAGTACTTC. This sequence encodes CAIRGQNEQYF.

CDR3 loop: CASSPRAGSGGANVLTF. The DNA for the CDR3 is TGTGCCAGCAGCCCCAGAGCGGGGTCGGGTGGGGCCAACGTCCTGACTTTC. This chain links TRBV7-9 with TRBJ2-6, with 7 bases identical to TRBD2. Losses at the gene ends were 5 bases for V and 3 bases for J; bases not matched to a gene: 10. Germline lookup yields CDR1 SEHNR and CDR2 FQNEAQ (reference sequence). This CDR3 contains 17 residues.

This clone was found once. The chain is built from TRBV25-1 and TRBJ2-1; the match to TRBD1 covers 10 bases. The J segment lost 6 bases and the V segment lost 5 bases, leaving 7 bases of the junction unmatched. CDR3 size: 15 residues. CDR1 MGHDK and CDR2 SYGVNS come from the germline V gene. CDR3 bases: TGTGCCAGCAGTCGACAGGGGGCCGGGGGCAATGAGCAGTTCTTC. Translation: CASSRQGAGGNEQFF.

The CDR3 DNA is TGTGCCAGCAGCTTAAAGACAGGGGCTGGTGAAAAACTGTTTTTT. It encodes CASSLKTGAGEKLFF. V is TRBV7-9 and J is TRBJ1-4; 8 positions match TRBD1. Germline V CDR1 and CDR2: SEHNR, FQNEAQ (reference sequence). The CDR3 loop spans 15 amino acids. J gave up 7 bases and V 2 bases, and 6 bases lay outside the gene matches.

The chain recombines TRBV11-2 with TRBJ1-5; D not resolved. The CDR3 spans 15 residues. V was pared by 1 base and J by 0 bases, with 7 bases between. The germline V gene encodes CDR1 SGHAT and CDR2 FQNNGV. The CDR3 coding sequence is TGTGCCAGCAGCTTAGCCCCTGATAGCAATCAGCCCCAGCATTTT. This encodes CASSLAPDSNQPQHF.

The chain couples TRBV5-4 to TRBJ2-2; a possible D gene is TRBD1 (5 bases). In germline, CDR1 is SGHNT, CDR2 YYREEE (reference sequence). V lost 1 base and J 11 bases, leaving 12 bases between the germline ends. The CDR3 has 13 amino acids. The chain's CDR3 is CASSLNTGRELFF. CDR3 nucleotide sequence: TGTGCCAGCAGCTTGAACACAGGCCGAGAGCTGTTTTTT. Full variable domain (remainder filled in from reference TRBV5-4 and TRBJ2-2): ETGVTQSPTHLIKTRGQQVTLRCSSQSGHNTVSWYQQALGQGPQFIFQYYREEENGRGNFPPRFSGLQFPNYSSELNVNALELDDSALYLCASSLNTGRELFFGEGSRLTVL.